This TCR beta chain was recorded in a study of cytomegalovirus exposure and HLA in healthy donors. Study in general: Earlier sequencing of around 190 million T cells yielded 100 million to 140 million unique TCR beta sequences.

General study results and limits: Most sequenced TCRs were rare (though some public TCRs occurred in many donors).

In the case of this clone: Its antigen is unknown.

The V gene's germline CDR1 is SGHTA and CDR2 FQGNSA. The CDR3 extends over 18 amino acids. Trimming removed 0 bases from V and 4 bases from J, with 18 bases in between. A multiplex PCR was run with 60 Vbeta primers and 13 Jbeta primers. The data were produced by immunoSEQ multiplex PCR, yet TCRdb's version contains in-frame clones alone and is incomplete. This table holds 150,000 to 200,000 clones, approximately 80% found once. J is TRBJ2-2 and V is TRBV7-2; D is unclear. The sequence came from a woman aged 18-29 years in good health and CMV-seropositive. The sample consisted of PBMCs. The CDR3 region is CASSLALSLPSVTGELFF. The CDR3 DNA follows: TGTGCCAGCAGCTTAGCGCTTAGTCTACCCTCTGTCACCGGGGAGCTGTTTTTT. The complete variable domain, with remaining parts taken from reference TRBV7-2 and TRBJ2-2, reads GAGVSQSPSNKVTEKGKDVELRCDPISGHTALYWYRQSLGQGLEFLIYFQGNSAPDKSGLPSDRFSAERTGGSVSTLTIQRTQQEDSAVYLCASSLALSLPSVTGELFFGEGSRLTVL.